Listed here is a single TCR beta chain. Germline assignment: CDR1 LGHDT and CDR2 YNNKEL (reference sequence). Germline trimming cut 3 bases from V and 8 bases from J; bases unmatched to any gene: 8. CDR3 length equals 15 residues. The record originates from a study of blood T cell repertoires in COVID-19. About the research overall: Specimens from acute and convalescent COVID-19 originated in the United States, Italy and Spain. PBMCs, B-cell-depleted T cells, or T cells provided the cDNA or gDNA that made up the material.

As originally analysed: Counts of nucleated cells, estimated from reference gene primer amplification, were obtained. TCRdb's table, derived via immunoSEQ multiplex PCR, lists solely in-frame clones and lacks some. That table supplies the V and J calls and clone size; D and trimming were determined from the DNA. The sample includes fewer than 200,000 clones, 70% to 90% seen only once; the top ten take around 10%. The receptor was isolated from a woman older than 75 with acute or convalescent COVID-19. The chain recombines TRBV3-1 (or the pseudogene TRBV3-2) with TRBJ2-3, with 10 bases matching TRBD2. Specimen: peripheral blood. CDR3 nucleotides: TGTGCCAGCAGCCATACAAGCGGGAGGGAAGGTACGCAGTATTTT. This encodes CASSHTSGREGTQYF.